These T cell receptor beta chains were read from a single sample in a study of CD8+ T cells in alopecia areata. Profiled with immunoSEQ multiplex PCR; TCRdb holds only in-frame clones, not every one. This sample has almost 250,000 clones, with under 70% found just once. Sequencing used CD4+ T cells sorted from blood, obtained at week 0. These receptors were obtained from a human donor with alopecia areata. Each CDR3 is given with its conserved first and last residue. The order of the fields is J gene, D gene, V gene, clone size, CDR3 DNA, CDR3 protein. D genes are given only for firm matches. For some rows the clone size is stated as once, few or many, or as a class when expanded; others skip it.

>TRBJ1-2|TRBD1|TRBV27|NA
TGTGCCAGCAGTTCCGCAGGGGGCACCTATGGCTACACCTTC
CASSSAGGTYGYTF
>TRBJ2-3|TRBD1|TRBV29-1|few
TGCAGCGTTGAAGAGGGCAGGGACAGGTTCACAGATACGCAGTATTTT
CSVEEGRDRFTDTQYF
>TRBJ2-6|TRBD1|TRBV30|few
TGTGCCTGGTCGGACAGGGGACCCTCTGGGGCCAACGTCCTGACTTTC
CAWSDRGPSGANVLTF
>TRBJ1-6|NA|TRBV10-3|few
TGTGCCATCAGTCTGGGGGAGAATTCACCCCTCCACTTT
CAISLGENSPLHF
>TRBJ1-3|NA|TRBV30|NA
TGTGCCTTGGAGTCCGGAAACACCATATATTTT
CALESGNTIYF
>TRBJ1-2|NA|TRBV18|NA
TGTGCCAGCTCGAACGCCGGCCGGGCTGCTGGCTACACCTTC
CASSNAGRAAGYTF
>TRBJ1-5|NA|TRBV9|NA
TGTGCCAGCAGCGTAGGTGATCAGCCCCAGCATTTT
CASSVGDQPQHF
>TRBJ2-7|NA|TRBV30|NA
TGTGCCTGGGGTAGGCCTCCCTACGAGCAGTACTTC
CAWGRPPYEQYF
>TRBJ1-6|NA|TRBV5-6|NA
TGTGCCAGCAGCTTGGCGGGTACAGGTAATTCACCCCTCCACTTT
CASSLAGTGNSPLHF
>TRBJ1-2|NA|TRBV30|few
TGTGCCTGGGACCCCGGTCAGGCCGGTGGCTACACCTTC
CAWDPGQAGGYTF
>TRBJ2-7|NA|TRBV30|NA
TGTGCCTGGGCTGAGTGGAGGGCTGGGACTCGGTACGAGCAGTACTTC
CAWAEWRAGTRYEQYF
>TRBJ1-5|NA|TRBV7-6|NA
TGTGCCAGCAGCTTGAGAGGAGGAGACCAGCCCCAGCATTTT
CASSLRGGDQPQHF
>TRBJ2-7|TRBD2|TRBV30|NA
TGTGCCTGGAGTCAGCTAGCGGGCGAGCAGTACTTC
CAWSQLAGEQYF
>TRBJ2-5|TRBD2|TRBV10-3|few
TGTGCCTGTGCCCCTAGCGGGGGGACTCAAGAGACCCAGTACTTC
CACAPSGGTQETQYF
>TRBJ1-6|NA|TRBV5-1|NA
TGCGCCAGCAGCTTGGAGGATAATTCACCCCTCCACTTT
CASSLEDNSPLHF
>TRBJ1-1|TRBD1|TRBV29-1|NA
TGCAGCGTTTCCTGGACAGGAGGCACTGAAGCTTTCTTT
CSVSWTGGTEAFF
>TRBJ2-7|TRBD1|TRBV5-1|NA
TGCGCCAGCAGCTTGGAAGGGACAGGGGAGTACGAGCAGTACTTC
CASSLEGTGEYEQYF
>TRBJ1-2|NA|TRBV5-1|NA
TGCGCCAGCAGCTTGGTTCAGGGAGCGGATGGCTACACCTTC
CASSLVQGADGYTF
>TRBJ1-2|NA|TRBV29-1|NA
TGCAGCGTGTGGTTAAATAGGGCCCCCTATGGCTACACCTTC
CSVWLNRAPYGYTF
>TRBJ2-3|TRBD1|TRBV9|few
TGTGCCAGCAGCTTCTGGACAGGGGAGGGGACAGATACGCAGTATTTT
CASSFWTGEGTDTQYF
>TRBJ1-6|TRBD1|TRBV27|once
TGTGCCAGCAGTTTCTTCCGGACAGGGCTAAGGGATTCACCCCTCCACTTT
CASSFFRTGLRDSPLHF
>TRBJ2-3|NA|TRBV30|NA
TGTGCCTGGAGTTACTCAGGGAGCACAGATACGCAGTATTTT
CAWSYSGSTDTQYF
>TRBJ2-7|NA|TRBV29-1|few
TGCAGCGTTGCAACAGGGCGTGGACCCTACGAGCAGTACTTC
CSVATGRGPYEQYF
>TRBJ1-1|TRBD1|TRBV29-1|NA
TGCAGCGGCCGACAGGGGTGGGACACTGAAGCTTTCTTT
CSGRQGWDTEAFF
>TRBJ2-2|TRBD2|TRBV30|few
TGTGCCTGGATTCGAAGCGGGGGACTCACCGGGGAGCTGTTTTTT
CAWIRSGGLTGELFF